The 18 T cell receptor beta chains listed next were all sequenced from one sample in a study of blood T cell repertoires in COVID-19. Assay used: immunoSEQ multiplex PCR; TCRdb lists only in-frame clones, some missing. The sample has approximately 210,000 clones, about four fifths seen once. Sequencing input: PBMCs or T cells enriched from blood (not recorded which). These receptors came from a man aged 40-55 years who had recovered from COVID-19.

This clone was found once. V is TRBV28 and J is TRBJ2-7; maybe TRBD1 (6 bases). The CDR3 loop spans 13 amino acids. Trimming left V 6 bases short and J 3 bases short, with 12 bases between. CDR1 is MDHEN and CDR2 is SYDVKM in the germline V gene. The CDR3 loop reads CASRPQGNYEQYF. The CDR3 bases are TGTGCCAGCAGGCCGCAGGGGAACTACGAGCAGTACTTC.

V gene TRBV18 combines with J gene TRBJ1-5, with D unresolved. Germline-derived CDR1 and CDR2 are KGHSH and LQKENI. The ends were cut back, 3 bases at V and 5 bases at J, with 14 bases in the middle. The length of the CDR3 is 15 residues. The CDR3 nucleotides read TGTGCCAGCTCACCGCAGGAATTTTGGGATCAGCCCCAGCATTTT. Translation gives CASSPQEFWDQPQHF.

The chain uses TRBV29-1 and TRBJ1-1, with D perhaps TRBD1 (5 bases). The CDR3 has 15 amino acids. V was shortened by 3 bases and J by 3 bases, with 17 bases between the two germline ends. From germline, CDR1 is SQVTM and CDR2 ANQGSEA. CDR3 nucleotide sequence: TGCAGCGTTGATGTTTATCCAGGGAGGGACACTGAAGCTTTCTTT. This encodes CSVDVYPGRDTEAFF.

The rearrangement links TRBV5-5 to TRBJ2-2, with 7 bases that match TRBD1. Trimming cost V 5 bases and J 3 bases; bases outside gene matches: 22. The CDR3 contains 20 residues. Looked up from germline, CDR1 is SGHKS and CDR2 is YYEKEE (reference sequence). The CDR3 coding sequence is TGTGCCAGCAGGCCTGACAGACAGGGCGCAGAGGGCCGCGACACCGGGGAGCTGTTTTTT. Residues: CASRPDRQGAEGRDTGELFF.

In this sample, this clone turned up a few times. The chain has TRBV2 and TRBJ2-6; D is possibly TRBD2 (5 bases). The CDR3 length is 16 residues. V lost 5 bases, J lost 0 bases, and 11 bases lay in between. Per germline, CDR1 SNHLY and CDR2 FYNNEI. The DNA of the CDR3 is TGTGCCAGCAGTTTTGGACGGGGCTCTGGGGCCAACGTCCTGACTTTC. The encoded protein is CASSFGRGSGANVLTF.

In this sample, this clone turned up a few times. The V gene is TRBV11-1, the J gene TRBJ1-2; D remains ambiguous. The CDR3 has 14 amino acids. V dropped 1 base and J dropped 0 bases, with 6 bases sitting between them. The germline V gene encodes CDR1 SGHAT and CDR2 FQDESV (reference sequence). The CDR3 loop reads CASSLGGTNYGYTF. CDR3 DNA: TGTGCCAGCAGCTTAGGAGGTACTAACTATGGCTACACCTTC. Full variable domain (remainder filled in from reference TRBV11-1 and TRBJ1-2): EAEVAQSPRYKITEKSQAVAFWCDPISGHATLYWYRQILGQGPELLVQFQDESVVDDSQLPKDRFSAERLKGVDSTLKIQPAELGDSAMYLCASSLGGTNYGYTFGSGTRLTVV.

The chain has TRBV7-9 and TRBJ1-2, with 7 nucleotides matching TRBD1. The CDR3 is 15 residues long. Germline lookup yields CDR1 SEHNR and CDR2 FQNEAQ (reference sequence). Trimming took 5 bases from V and 1 from J; bases not matched to a gene: 7. The CDR3 loop is CASSGDRLLNYGYTF. The CDR3 coding sequence is TGTGCCAGCAGCGGGGACAGACTACTTAACTATGGCTACACCTTC.

Only a few counts were recorded for this clone. The chain uses TRBV28 and TRBJ2-1; 9 nucleotides line up with TRBD2. V shed 6 bases, J shed 9 bases, and the junction held 12 bases outside the gene matches. This CDR3 contains 15 residues. Germline CDR1 is MDHEN and CDR2 is SYDVKM. The CDR3 loop reads CASRPLGLAFSEQFF. The CDR3 DNA reads as TGTGCCAGCAGACCCTTGGGACTAGCTTTTAGTGAGCAGTTCTTC.

The chain recombines TRBV12-3 or TRBV12-4 with TRBJ1-1; 7 positions match TRBD1. J lost 5 bases, V lost 6 bases, and 6 bases had no gene match. The CDR3 covers 13 residues. The CDR3 DNA sequence: TGTGCCAGCAGGAAAACAGGGGAGACTGAAGCTTTCTTT. This gives the protein CASRKTGETEAFF.

The chain uses TRBV4-3 and TRBJ2-5, with TRBD1 matching over 8 bases. V lost 1 base, J lost 4 bases, and 14 bases stayed unmatched. Germline V CDR1 and CDR2: LGHNA, YSLEER. The CDR3 totals 18 residues. The CDR3 DNA reads as TGCGCCAGCAGCCAAGGAGGGACAGGTTTCTCGGGACGAGAGACCCAGTACTTC. It translates to CASSQGGTGFSGRETQYF.

The gene calls are TRBV5-1 and TRBJ2-2; no reliable D call. Germline CDR1 and CDR2: SGHRS and YFSETQ. V lost 0 bases, J lost 1 base, and 7 bases lay in between. The CDR3 is 15 amino acids. CDR3 residues: CASSLVVRNTGELFF. The CDR3 DNA reads as TGCGCCAGCAGCTTGGTAGTCCGGAACACCGGGGAGCTGTTTTTT.

The chain uses TRBV11-2 and TRBJ2-1; 8 bases are a match to TRBD1. This CDR3 spans 18 amino acids. The germline V gene has CDR1 SGHAT and CDR2 FQNNGV. The V gene end was trimmed by 4 bases and the J gene end by 2 bases; junction bases not matched to a gene: 13. CDR3 sequence reads: CASSSTPSRDRTYNEQFF. CDR3 bases: TGTGCCAGCAGCTCAACTCCAAGCCGGGACAGGACCTACAATGAGCAGTTCTTC.

The genes are TRBV3-1 (or the pseudogene TRBV3-2) and TRBJ2-7, with D perhaps TRBD2 (5 bases). The V end was cut by 4 bases, the J end by 9 bases, with 13 bases between. The CDR3 has 12 amino acids. Germline-derived CDR1 and CDR2 are LGHDT and YNNKEL (reference sequence). CDR3 in DNA: TGTGCCAGCAGCCTGGAGGCACGGCGGCAGTACTTC. It encodes CASSLEARRQYF.

As DNA, the CDR3 is TGTGCCAGCGGCGGGACTTCCACTAATGAAAAACTGTTTTTT. The encoded protein is CASGGTSTNEKLFF. The chain couples TRBV2 to TRBJ1-4; D possibly corresponds to TRBD1 (5 bases). CDR3 length: 14 residues. Trimming removed 8 bases at V and 2 bases at J, with 12 bases between. Per the germline V gene, CDR1 is SNHLY and CDR2 is FYNNEI. The full variable domain, in which reference TRBV2 and TRBJ1-4 provide the parts outside the CDR3, is EPEVTQTPSHQVTQMGQEVILRCVPISNHLYFYWYRQILGQKVEFLVSFYNNEISEKSEIFDDQFSVERPDGSNFTLKIRSTKLEDSAMYFCASGGTSTNEKLFFGSGTQLSVL.

This chain joins TRBV14 and TRBJ2-5; 9 bases agree with TRBD2. This CDR3 has 15 residues. Looked up from germline, CDR1 is SGHDN and CDR2 is FVKESK. V shed 7 bases, J shed 5 bases, and the junction held 11 bases outside the gene matches. CDR3 in DNA: TGTGCCAGCACCCAGGGGAGCGGGAGGTCGGAGACCCAGTACTTC. This sequence encodes CASTQGSGRSETQYF. The variable domain in full, with the rest retrieved from reference TRBV14 and TRBJ2-5, is EAGVTQFPSHSVIEKGQTVTLRCDPISGHDNLYWYRRVMGKEIKFLLHFVKESKQDESGMPNNRFLAERTGGTYSTLKVQPAELEDSGVYFCASTQGSGRSETQYFGPGTRLLVL.

This clone was counted a single time. CDR3 DNA: TGTGCCAGCAGCCCCACCGGGACAGGGGTGAATGGCTACACCTTC. Protein product: CASSPTGTGVNGYTF. V is TRBV7-3 and J is TRBJ1-2, with 10 bases fitting TRBD1. Germline CDR1 SGHTA, CDR2 FQGTGA. V shed 5 bases and J 6 bases; nucleotides not matched to a gene: 9. The CDR3 length is 15 residues.

The rearrangement uses TRBV10-3 and TRBJ2-7, with 10 bases that match TRBD2. This CDR3 has 12 residues. The germline gives CDR1 ENHRY, CDR2 SYGVKD. With V trimmed by 10 bases and J by 6 bases, 6 bases remained unmatched. CDR3 bases: TGTGCCACCGACAGCGGGAGGGGCGAGCAGTACTTC. Translation: CATDSGRGEQYF.

The chain has TRBV11-1 and TRBJ2-1; maybe TRBD2 (8 bases). Germline assignment: CDR1 SGHAT and CDR2 FQDESV (reference sequence). CDR3 length: 16 amino acids. V was cut by 4 bases and J by 8 bases, with 21 bases left in between. Here the CDR3 reads CASSSRGGQSWDEQFF. The CDR3 bases are TGTGCCAGCAGCTCACGGGGGGGACAGTCATGGGATGAGCAGTTCTTC.